These 4 T cell receptor beta chains came from one sample sequenced in a study of T cells in Graves' hyperthyroidism and ophthalmopathy. RNA transcripts served as the template for amplifying TCR beta CDR3 regions. Initially, a first-round RT-PCR of the TCR CDR3 employed the HTBI primer set. TCRdb recomputed calls from the multiplex PCR reads with MiXCR, one row per CDR3 protein. The table shows some 360,000 distinct CDR3 sequences, with over 11% occurring only once. The sequenced sample consisted of blood. These receptors were obtained from a woman aged 55-69 years with Graves' hyperthyroidism.

At least ten counts were recorded for this clonotype. V gene TRBV10-1 combines with J gene TRBJ2-5, with 9 bases that match TRBD2. CDR1 and CDR2 (germline): WNHNN, SYGVQD (reference sequence). The CDR3 runs to 16 residues. V was clipped by 2 bases and J by 2 bases; unmatched bases: 6. The CDR3 loop is CASSEGLAGWQETQYF. CDR3 nucleotide sequence: TGCGCCAGCAGTGAGGGGCTAGCGGGATGGCAAGAGACCCAGTACTTC.

This clonotype was detected ten times or more. The chain is built from TRBV20-1 and TRBJ2-1, with TRBD2 matching 8 bases. V lost 7 bases, J lost 5 bases, and 10 bases stayed unmatched. This CDR3 is built from 14 residues. The germline gives CDR1 DFQATT, CDR2 SNEGSKA (reference sequence). The chain's CDR3 is CSVFAGGRNNEQFF. The CDR3 DNA reads as TGCAGTGTATTTGCGGGAGGCCGCAACAATGAGCAGTTCTTC.

Ten or more counts support this clonotype. The rearrangement links TRBV28 to TRBJ1-2; D gene unclear. The CDR3 totals 13 residues. From germline, CDR1 is MDHEN and CDR2 SYDVKM. Between the trimmed V and J ends, which lost 6 bases and 2 bases, there was a span of 10 bases. CDR3 DNA: TGTGCCAGCAGCATGACACTAAACTATGGCTACACCTTC. This gives the protein CASSMTLNYGYTF.

The table lists this clonotype with many counts. The chain recombines TRBV6-1 with TRBJ1-2, with D perhaps TRBD1 (5 bases). The CDR3 has 15 amino acids. V dropped 7 bases and J dropped 4 bases, with 19 bases sitting between them. Germline CDR1 and CDR2: MNHNS and SASEGT. In DNA form, the CDR3 reads TGTGCCAGCACCAAAGTGGAACTAGGGACCTATGGCTACACCTTC. Amino acids: CASTKVELGTYGYTF.